The 11 T cell receptor beta chains below all came from one sample that was sequenced in a study of T cell responses to AZD1222 COVID-19 vaccine. Sequenced by immunoSEQ multiplex PCR; TCRdb stores in-frame clones only, minus some. The sample has approximately 130,000 clones; approximately 86% are singletons. The sample consisted of peripheral blood, taken 28 days after the second AZD1222 dose. The receptors were gathered from an adult who received the AZD1222 COVID-19 vaccine.

The chain uses TRBV7-8 and TRBJ2-7; weak D call: TRBD1 (6 bases). The CDR3 sequence is 15 residues long. Per the germline V gene, CDR1 is SGHVS and CDR2 is FQNEAQ. The germline V and J ends were trimmed by 1 base and 2 bases, with 12 bases remaining between them. CDR3 nucleotides: TGTGCCAGCAGCTTAGGATCCCGGGACACCTACGAGCAGTACTTC. Protein product: CASSLGSRDTYEQYF.

This chain links TRBV4-3 with TRBJ1-1, with TRBD1 identical over 7 bases. The V and J ends lost 3 bases and 7 bases, in that order; junction bases with no gene match: 8. CDR1 and CDR2 from the germline V gene are LGHNA and YSLEER. This CDR3 region has 14 residues. CDR3 sequence (DNA): TGCGCCAGCAGCCAGGGACAGACTCGAAGTGAAGCTTTCTTT. Translating gives CASSQGQTRSEAFF.

The rearrangement links TRBV19 to TRBJ2-4, with D perhaps matching TRBD1 (5 bases). V shed 7 bases and J shed 3 bases, with 10 bases lying between them. This CDR3 has 13 amino acids. Germline assignment: CDR1 LNHDA and CDR2 SQIVND (reference sequence). CDR3 region: CASIGRVKNIQYF. The DNA of the CDR3 is TGTGCCAGTATCGGCAGGGTCAAAAACATTCAGTACTTC.

This clone appeared once. The chain has TRBV5-1 and TRBJ1-2; D is unresolved. Germline V gene sequence: CDR1 SGHRS, CDR2 YFSETQ. The ends were cut back, 0 bases at V and 8 bases at J, with 20 bases in the middle. The CDR3 runs 16 residues. CDR3 loop: CASSLDPLGRPLGYTF. CDR3 bases: TGCGCCAGCAGCTTGGATCCGTTGGGCCGACCTCTGGGCTACACCTTC.

The chain recombines TRBV5-4 with TRBJ2-5; D is possibly TRBD2 (6 bases). V lost 2 bases to trimming and J lost 3 bases, with 17 bases between them. Germline-derived CDR1 and CDR2 are SGHNT and YYREEE (reference sequence). The CDR3 is made up of 16 amino acids. CDR3 DNA: TGTGCCAGCAGCTTCAACGGCGGGGTAAAGGAAGAGACCCAGTACTTC. The encoded protein is CASSFNGGVKEETQYF.

This chain joins TRBV5-5 and TRBJ1-6, with D uncertain. The CDR3 extends over 14 amino acids. The V gene's germline CDR1 is SGHKS and CDR2 YYEKEE (reference sequence). The V end was cut by 0 bases, the J end by 6 bases, with 7 bases between. The chain's CDR3 is CASSLEPVNSPLHF. The CDR3 DNA reads as TGTGCCAGCAGCTTGGAGCCGGTTAATTCACCCCTCCACTTT.

V gene TRBV7-9 combines with J gene TRBJ2-1, with 9 bases fitting TRBD2. CDR3 length equals 15 residues. After removal of 3 bases from V and 3 bases from J, the junction contained 3 bases not matched to a gene. Germline CDR1 and CDR2: SEHNR and FQNEAQ (reference sequence). CDR3 nucleotides: TGTGCCAGCAGCTTGCGGCGGGGGGGCTACAATGAGCAGTTCTTC. This gives the protein CASSLRRGGYNEQFF.

The V call is TRBV28, the J call TRBJ1-5, with 8 bases matching TRBD1. The V segment lost 1 base and the J segment 4 bases; nucleotides outside the gene matches: 3. The CDR3 is 15 residues long. CDR1 and CDR2 (germline): MDHEN, SYDVKM. CDR3 region: CASSLFRGQNQPQHF. The CDR3, as DNA: TGTGCCAGCAGTTTATTCAGGGGGCAGAATCAGCCCCAGCATTTT.

The genes are TRBV2 and TRBJ2-3; D is perhaps TRBD1 (6 bases). Germline assignment: CDR1 SNHLY and CDR2 FYNNEI. This CDR3 is built from 15 residues. Trimming removed 3 bases from V and 2 bases from J, with 12 bases in between. The CDR3 nucleotides read TGTGCCAGCAGTGACAGGGGAGCCTACACAGATACGCAGTATTTT. Protein: CASSDRGAYTDTQYF. Complete variable domain (other parts from reference TRBV2 and TRBJ2-3): EPEVTQTPSHQVTQMGQEVILRCVPISNHLYFYWYRQILGQKVEFLVSFYNNEISEKSEIFDDQFSVERPDGSNFTLKIRSTKLEDSAMYFCASSDRGAYTDTQYFGPGTRLTVL.

The chain joins TRBV29-1 to TRBJ1-5; D may be TRBD1 (6 bases). Per the germline V gene, CDR1 is SQVTM and CDR2 is ANQGSEA. This CDR3 has 12 residues. The V gene lost 7 bases and the J gene lost 3 bases, with 10 bases spanning the gap. In DNA form, the CDR3 reads TGCAGCGCTGGACAGTCCAATCAGCCCCAGCATTTT. This encodes CSAGQSNQPQHF.

The chain combines TRBV30 with TRBJ1-6; no clear D. This CDR3 has 14 residues. CDR1 GTSNPN and CDR2 SVGIG come from the germline V gene (reference sequence). Trimming left V 4 bases short and J 10 bases short, with 17 bases between. CDR3 protein: CAWTPGGFRSPLHF. The CDR3 nucleotides read TGTGCCTGGACCCCGGGAGGGTTTCGGTCACCCCTCCACTTT.